This TCR beta chain stems from a study of blood T cell repertoires in COVID-19. About the research overall: The origin of the acute and convalescent COVID-19 samples was the United States, Italy and Spain. In each case, the material was cDNA or gDNA derived from T cells, B-cell-depleted T cells, or PBMCs.

Seattle's cohort entered during active infection and was followed longitudinally. Original data processing: Reference gene primer amplification gave nucleated cell count estimates. Profiled with immunoSEQ multiplex PCR; TCRdb holds only in-frame clones, not every one. V, J and clone size were drawn from that table, and D and trimming were deduced from the DNA. The sample shows about 250,000 clones, about 83% of them seen only once. The ends lost 1 base at V and 3 bases at J; junction bases unmatched: 6. CDR1 and CDR2 (germline): MGHRA, YSYEKL. This CDR3 spans 15 amino acids. The clonotype was recovered from a woman of 80 years or more with COVID-19, enrolled during active disease. The sequenced material came from peripheral blood. This chain links TRBV4-1 with TRBJ2-7, with 7 nucleotides matching TRBD1. The CDR3 loop is CASSQGVSGGYEQYF. For the CDR3, the DNA is TGCGCCAGCAGCCAAGGGGTATCAGGGGGCTACGAGCAGTACTTC.